This T cell receptor beta chain was identified during a study of shared clonotypes between healthy human individuals. The CDR3 contains 16 residues. The V end was cut by 4 bases, the J end by 2 bases, with 14 bases between. Germline CDR1 and CDR2: SGHDN and FVKESK. In the case of this clone: The antigen is unknown.

Evenly divided among several immunoSEQ plates was the genomic DNA of each subset. Repertoires were generated with immunoSEQ multiplex PCR, while TCRdb's copy carries only in-frame clones and drops some. The profile shows around 1,100,000 clones, 70% to 80% of them singletons. Regarding the study as a whole: Among donors, clonotype sharing was expected to be affected by sequencing depth. Relative to their counterparts shared across all four donors, non-shared clonotypes exhibited diminished generation probabilities.

The V and J genes are TRBV14 and TRBJ2-2; tentatively, D is TRBD2 (5 bases). Sequencing input: memory CD4+ T cells from PBMCs. Subset noted: CD45RA-negative fraction. This sequence was found in a man aged 18 to 29 in good health. Some clones in this sample may be carry-over from other donors' samples. The CDR3 nucleotides are TGTGCCAGCAGCCTTCGACTGGGGAGAAACACCGGGGAGCTGTTTTTT. Translating it yields CASSLRLGRNTGELFF.